The present TCR beta chain was sequenced within a study of T cells in localized non-small cell lung cancer. The study's findings and limits: A median about 50 of the top 100 tumor clones appeared in adjacent lung.

This clone counts as medium-sized. Its antigen remains unknown. Trimming shortened V by 4 bases and J by 5 bases, and 6 bases separated the two germline ends. The CDR3 has 12 residues. Germline CDR1 reads MNHEY; CDR2 reads SMNVEV (reference sequence). Here immunoSEQ multiplex PCR was the method, and the copy in TCRdb shows in-frame clones only, minus some. The sample records 20,000 or so clones, around 90% being singletons. This TCR was recovered from a male donor at least 60 years old with stage I squamous cell lung carcinoma. Sequenced here: peripheral blood, sampled before any cancer treatment. The chain is built from TRBV27 and TRBJ1-5; D gene uncertain. CDR3 protein: CASSSGDQPQHF. The CDR3 DNA reads as TGTGCCAGCAGTTCCGGGGATCAGCCCCAGCATTTT.